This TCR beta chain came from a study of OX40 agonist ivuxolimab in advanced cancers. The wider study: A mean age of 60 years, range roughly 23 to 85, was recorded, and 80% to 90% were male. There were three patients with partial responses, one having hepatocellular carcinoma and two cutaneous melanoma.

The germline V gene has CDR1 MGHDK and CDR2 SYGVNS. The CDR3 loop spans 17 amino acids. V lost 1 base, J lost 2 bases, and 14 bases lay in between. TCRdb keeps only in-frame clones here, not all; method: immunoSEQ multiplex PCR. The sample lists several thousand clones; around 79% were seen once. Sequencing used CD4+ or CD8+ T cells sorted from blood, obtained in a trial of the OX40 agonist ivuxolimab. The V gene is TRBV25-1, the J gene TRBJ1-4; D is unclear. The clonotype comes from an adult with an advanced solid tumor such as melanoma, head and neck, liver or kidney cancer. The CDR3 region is CASSEWGGTSTNEKLFF. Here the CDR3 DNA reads TGTGCCAGCAGTGAATGGGGAGGAACGTCGACTAATGAAAAACTGTTTTTT.